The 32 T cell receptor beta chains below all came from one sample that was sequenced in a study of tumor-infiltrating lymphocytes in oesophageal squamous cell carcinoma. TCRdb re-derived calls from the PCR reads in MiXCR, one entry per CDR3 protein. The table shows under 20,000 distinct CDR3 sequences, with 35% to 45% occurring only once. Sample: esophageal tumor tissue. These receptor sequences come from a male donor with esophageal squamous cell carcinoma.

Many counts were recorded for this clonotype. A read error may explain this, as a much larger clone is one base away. CDR3 coding DNA: TGTGCCAGCAGTTTAACTAGCGGGAACAATGAGCAGTACTTC. Its translation is CASSLTSGNNEQYF. The chain is built from TRBV12-3 or TRBV12-4 and TRBJ2-5; TRBD2 agrees at 10 bases. Losses at the gene ends were 2 bases for V and 11 bases for J; bases not matched to a gene: 8. There are 14 residues in the CDR3.

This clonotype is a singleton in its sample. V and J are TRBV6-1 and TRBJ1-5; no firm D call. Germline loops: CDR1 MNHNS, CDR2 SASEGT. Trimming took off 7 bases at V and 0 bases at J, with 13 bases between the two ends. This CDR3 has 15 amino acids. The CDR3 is CASTVTLDSNQPQHF. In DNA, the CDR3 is TGTGCCAGCACCGTGACACTGGATAGCAATCAGCCCCAGCATTTT.

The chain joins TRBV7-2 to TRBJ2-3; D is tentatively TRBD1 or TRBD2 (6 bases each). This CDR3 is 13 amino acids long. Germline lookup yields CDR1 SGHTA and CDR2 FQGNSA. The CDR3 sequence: CATGGGYTDTQYF. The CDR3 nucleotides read TGTGCTACCGGAGGGGGATACACAGATACGCAGTATTTT. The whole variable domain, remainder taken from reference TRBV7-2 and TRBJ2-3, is GAGVSQSPSNKVTEKGKDVELRCDPISGHTALYWYRQSLGQGLEFLIYFQGNSAPDKSGLPSDRFSAERTGGSVSTLTIQRTQQEDSAVYLCATGGGYTDTQYFGPGTRLTVL.

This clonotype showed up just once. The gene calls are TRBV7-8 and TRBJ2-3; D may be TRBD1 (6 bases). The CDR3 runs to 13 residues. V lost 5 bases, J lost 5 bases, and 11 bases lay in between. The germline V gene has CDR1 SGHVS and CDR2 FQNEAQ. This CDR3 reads CASSQKGGDTQYF. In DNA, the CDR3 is TGTGCCAGCAGCCAGAAAGGGGGAGATACGCAGTATTTT.

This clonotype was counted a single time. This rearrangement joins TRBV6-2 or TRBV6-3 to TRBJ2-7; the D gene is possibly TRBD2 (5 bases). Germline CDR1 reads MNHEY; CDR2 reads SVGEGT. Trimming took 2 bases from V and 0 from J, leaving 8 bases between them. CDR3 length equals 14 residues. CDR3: CASSYQRSSYEQYF. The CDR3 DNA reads TGTGCCAGCAGTTACCAGCGGAGCTCCTACGAGCAGTACTTC.

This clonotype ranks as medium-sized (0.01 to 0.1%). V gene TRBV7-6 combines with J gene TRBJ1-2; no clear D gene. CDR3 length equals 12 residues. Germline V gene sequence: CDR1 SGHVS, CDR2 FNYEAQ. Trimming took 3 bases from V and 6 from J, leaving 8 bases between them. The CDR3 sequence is CASSFSGDGYTF. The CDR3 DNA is TGTGCCAGCAGCTTCAGCGGGGATGGCTACACCTTC.

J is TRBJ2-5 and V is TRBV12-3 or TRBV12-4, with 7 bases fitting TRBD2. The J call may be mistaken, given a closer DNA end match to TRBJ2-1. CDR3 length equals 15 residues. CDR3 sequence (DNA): TGTGCCAGCAGTAGTAGCGGGTTCTTCGGCAATGAGCAGTTCTTC. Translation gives CASSSSGFFGNEQFF.

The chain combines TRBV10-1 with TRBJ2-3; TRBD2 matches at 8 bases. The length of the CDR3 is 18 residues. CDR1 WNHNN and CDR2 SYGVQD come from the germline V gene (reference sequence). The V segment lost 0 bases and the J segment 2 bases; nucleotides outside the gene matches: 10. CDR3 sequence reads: CASSESVGGAGDTDTQYF. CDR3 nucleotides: TGCGCCAGCAGTGAGTCGGTCGGGGGAGCGGGGGACACAGATACGCAGTATTTT.

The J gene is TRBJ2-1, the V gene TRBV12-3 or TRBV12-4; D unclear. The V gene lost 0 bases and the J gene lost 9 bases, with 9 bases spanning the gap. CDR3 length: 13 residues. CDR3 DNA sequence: TGTGCCAGCAGTTTAGCATACTCAGGTGAGCAGTTCTTC. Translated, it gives CASSLAYSGEQFF.

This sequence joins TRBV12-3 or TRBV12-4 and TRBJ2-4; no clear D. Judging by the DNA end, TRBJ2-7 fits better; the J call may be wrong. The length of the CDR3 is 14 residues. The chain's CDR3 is CASSLGLDGYEQYF. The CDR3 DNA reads TGTGCCAGCAGTTTAGGGTTGGATGGCTACGAGCAGTACTTC.

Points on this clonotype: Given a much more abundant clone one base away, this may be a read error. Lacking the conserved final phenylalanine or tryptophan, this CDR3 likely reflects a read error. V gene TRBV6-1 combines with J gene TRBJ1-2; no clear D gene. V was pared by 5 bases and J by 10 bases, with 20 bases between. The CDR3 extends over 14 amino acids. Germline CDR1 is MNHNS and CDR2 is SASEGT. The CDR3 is CASSYSPTGNPYTL. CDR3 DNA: TGTGCCAGCAGTTATTCCCCTACCGGCAACCCCTACACCTTA.

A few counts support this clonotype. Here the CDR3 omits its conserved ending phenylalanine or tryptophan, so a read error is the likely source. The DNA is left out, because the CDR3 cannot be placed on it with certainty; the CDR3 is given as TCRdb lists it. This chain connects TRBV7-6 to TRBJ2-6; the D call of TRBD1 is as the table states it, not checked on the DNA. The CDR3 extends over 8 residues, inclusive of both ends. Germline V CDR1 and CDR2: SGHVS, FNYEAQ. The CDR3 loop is CASSPIRD.

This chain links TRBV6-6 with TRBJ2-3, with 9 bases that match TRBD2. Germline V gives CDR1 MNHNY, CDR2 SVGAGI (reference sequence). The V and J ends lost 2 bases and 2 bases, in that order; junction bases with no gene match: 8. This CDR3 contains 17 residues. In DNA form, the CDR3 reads TGTGCCAGCAGTTACCACCAACTAGCGGGTTTCACAGATACGCAGTATTTT. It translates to CASSYHQLAGFTDTQYF.

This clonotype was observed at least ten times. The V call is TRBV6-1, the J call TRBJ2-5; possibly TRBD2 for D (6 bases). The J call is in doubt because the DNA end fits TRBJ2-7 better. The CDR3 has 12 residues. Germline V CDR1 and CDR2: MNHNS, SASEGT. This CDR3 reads CASSLTGSEQYF. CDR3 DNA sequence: TGTGCCAGCAGTTTGACCGGGAGCGAGCAGTACTTC.

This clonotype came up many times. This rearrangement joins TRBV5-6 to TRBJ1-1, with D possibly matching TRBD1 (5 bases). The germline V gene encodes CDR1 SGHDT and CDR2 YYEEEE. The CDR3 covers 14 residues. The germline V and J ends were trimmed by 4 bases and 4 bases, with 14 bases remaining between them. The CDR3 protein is CASSLGLLGTEAFF. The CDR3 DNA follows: TGTGCCAGCAGCCTGGGACTTCTAGGCACTGAAGCTTTCTTT.

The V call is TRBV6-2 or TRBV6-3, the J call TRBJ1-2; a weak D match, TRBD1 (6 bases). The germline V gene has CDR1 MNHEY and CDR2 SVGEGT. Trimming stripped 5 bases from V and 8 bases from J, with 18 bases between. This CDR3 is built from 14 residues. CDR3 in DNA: TGTGCCAGCAGTCTACGGGGGACACTTCAGGGCTACACCTTC. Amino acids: CASSLRGTLQGYTF.

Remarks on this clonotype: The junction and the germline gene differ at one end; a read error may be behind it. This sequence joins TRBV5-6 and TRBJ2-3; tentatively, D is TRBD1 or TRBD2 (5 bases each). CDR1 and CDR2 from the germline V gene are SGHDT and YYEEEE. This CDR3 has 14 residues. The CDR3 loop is CASSWGSLEDTQNF. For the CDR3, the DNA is TGTGCCAGCAGCTGGGGGTCTTTGGAAGATACGCAGAATTTT.

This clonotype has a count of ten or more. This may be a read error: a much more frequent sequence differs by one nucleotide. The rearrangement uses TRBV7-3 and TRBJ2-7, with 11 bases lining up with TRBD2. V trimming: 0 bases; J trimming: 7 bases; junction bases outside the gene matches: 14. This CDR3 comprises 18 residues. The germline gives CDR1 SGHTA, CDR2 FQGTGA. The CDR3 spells CASSLTSGGALPYNEQYF. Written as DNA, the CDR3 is TGTGCCAGCAGCTTAACTAGCGGGGGGGCCTTACCCTACAATGAGCAGTACTTC. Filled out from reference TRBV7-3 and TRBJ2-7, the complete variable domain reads GAGVSQTPSNKVTEKGKYVELRCDPISGHTALYWYRQSLGQGPEFLIYFQGTGAADDSGLPNDRFFAVRPEGSVSTLKIQRTERGDSAVYLCASSLTSGGALPYNEQYFGPGTRLTVT.

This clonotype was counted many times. CDR3 sequence (DNA): TGTGCCAGCAGCCATCGACAACCCGAGCTGTTTTTT. This sequence encodes CASSHRQPELFF. The chain joins TRBV28 to TRBJ2-2; D is unclear. Trimming took off 6 bases at V and 11 bases at J, with 13 bases between the two ends. In germline, CDR1 is MDHEN, CDR2 SYDVKM. This CDR3 contains 12 residues.

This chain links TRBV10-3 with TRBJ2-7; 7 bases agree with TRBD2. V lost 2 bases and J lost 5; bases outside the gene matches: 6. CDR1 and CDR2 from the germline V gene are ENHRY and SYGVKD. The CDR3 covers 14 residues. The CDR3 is CAISEGGRADEQYF. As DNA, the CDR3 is TGTGCCATCAGTGAGGGAGGGAGGGCCGACGAGCAGTACTTC.

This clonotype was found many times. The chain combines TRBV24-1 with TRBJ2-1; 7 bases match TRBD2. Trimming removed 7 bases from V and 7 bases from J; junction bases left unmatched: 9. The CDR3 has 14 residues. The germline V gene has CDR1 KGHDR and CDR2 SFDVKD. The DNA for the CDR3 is TGTGCCACCAGCTGGGGGGGGAAATCTAATGAGCAGTTCTTC. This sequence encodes CATSWGGKSNEQFF.

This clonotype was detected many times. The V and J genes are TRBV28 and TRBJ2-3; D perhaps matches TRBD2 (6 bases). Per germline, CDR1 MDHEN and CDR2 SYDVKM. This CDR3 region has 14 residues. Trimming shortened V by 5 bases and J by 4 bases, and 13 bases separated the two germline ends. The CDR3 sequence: CASSPAGPADTQYF. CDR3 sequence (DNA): TGTGCCAGCAGTCCTGCGGGGCCGGCAGATACGCAGTATTTT.

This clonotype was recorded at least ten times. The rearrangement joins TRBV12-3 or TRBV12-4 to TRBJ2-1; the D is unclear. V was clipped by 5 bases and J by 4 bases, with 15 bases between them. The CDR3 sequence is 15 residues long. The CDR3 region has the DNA TGTGCCAGCAGTCCCGGTCTGAGAATGTACAATGAGCAGTTCTTC. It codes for CASSPGLRMYNEQFF.

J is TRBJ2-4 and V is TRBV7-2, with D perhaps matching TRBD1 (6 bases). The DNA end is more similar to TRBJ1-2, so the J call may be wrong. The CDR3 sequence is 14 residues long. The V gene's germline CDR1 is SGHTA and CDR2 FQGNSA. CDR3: CASGRQGYANGYTF. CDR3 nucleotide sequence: TGTGCCAGCGGCCGTCAGGGGTACGCGAATGGCTACACCTTC.

The CDR3 sequence is CASGPQGRSRTQYF. The CDR3 bases are TGTGCCAGCGGTCCCCAAGGACGCTCGAGGACCCAGTACTTC. The chain recombines TRBV28 with TRBJ2-5; no definite D call. Looked up from germline, CDR1 is MDHEN and CDR2 is SYDVKM. V lost 8 bases, J lost 7 bases, and 20 bases lay in between. This CDR3 spans 14 amino acids.

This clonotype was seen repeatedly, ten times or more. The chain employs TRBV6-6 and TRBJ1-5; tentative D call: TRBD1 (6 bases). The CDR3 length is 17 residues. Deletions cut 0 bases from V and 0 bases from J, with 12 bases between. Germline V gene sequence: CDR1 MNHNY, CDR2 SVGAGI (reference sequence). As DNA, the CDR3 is TGTGCCAGCAGTTACTCCTTTGGGACACGTAGCAATCAGCCCCAGCATTTT. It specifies CASSYSFGTRSNQPQHF.

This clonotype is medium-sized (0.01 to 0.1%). CDR3 DNA sequence: TGTGCCAGCAGTCCGGGACAGGACTACAATGAGCAGTTCTTC. Protein sequence: CASSPGQDYNEQFF. The chain uses TRBV12-3 or TRBV12-4 and TRBJ2-1; TRBD1 agrees at 8 bases. V lost 5 bases, J lost 3 bases, and 3 bases stayed unmatched. There are 14 residues in the CDR3.

CDR3 amino acids: CASSLAAGQGIAWSYEQYF. CDR3 DNA sequence: TGTGCCAGCAGCTTAGCCGCGGGACAGGGAATTGCGTGGTCCTACGAGCAGTACTTC. This rearrangement joins TRBV7-2 to TRBJ2-4; TRBD1 aligns across 9 bases. The end of the DNA aligns better with TRBJ2-7, so the J call may be wrong. Germline V gene lookup returns CDR1 SGHTA and CDR2 FQGNSA. CDR3 size: 19 residues.

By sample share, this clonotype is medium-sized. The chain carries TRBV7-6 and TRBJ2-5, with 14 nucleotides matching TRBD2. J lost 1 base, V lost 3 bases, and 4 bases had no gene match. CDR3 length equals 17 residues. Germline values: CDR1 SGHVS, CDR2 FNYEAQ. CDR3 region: CASSFRGTSGSQETQYF. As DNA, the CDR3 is TGTGCCAGCAGCTTTAGGGGGACTAGCGGGAGCCAAGAGACCCAGTACTTC.

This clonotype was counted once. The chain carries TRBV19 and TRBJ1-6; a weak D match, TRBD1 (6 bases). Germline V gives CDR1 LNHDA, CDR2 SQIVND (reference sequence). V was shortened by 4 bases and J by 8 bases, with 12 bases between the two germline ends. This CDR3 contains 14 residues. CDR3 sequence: CASSRGGMDSPLHF. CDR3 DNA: TGTGCCAGTAGTAGGGGGGGCATGGATTCACCCCTCCACTTT.

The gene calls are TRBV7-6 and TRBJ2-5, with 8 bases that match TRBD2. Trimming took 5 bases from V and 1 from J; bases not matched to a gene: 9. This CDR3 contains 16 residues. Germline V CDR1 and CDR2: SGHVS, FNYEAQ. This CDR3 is CASSLLAGRSQETQYF. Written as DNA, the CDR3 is TGTGCCAGCAGCCTCTTAGCGGGGCGCTCCCAAGAGACCCAGTACTTC.

The CDR3 DNA is TGTGCCAGCAGCTTAGGCTCCGGGTCTAACTATGGCTACACCTTC. It is translated as CASSLGSGSNYGYTF. The chain couples TRBV7-9 to TRBJ1-2; D not resolved. The germline V gene encodes CDR1 SEHNR and CDR2 FQNEAQ (reference sequence). V lost 1 base, J lost 0 bases, and 9 bases lay in between. The length of the CDR3 is 15 residues.